Listed below are T cell receptor beta chains from one sample, sequenced in a study of T cell repertoires in cytomegalovirus infection. Their antigens are not known. MiXCR, applied by TCRdb to the reads, yields one record per CDR3 protein. The sample holds around 430,000 distinct CDR3 sequences, under 45% seen once. The sample consisted of cultured PBMCs, taken from culture after CMV antigen stimulation. These receptors originate from a human donor in good health (CMV status not recorded). Some clones in this sample may be carry-over from other donors' samples. The CDR3 runs from the conserved cysteine through the conserved F or W. The D gene is left open where the match is weak. Some rows have no size entry. The others give once, few or many, or a class for an expanded clone.

d_gene,v_gene,abundance,j_gene,CDR3nt,CDR3aa
TRBD1,TRBV4-3,NA,TRBJ2-1,TGCGCCAGCAGCCTCGCCTTTGGACAGGGGCCCGACAATGAGCAGTTCTTC,CASSLAFGQGPDNEQFF
TRBD2,TRBV5-6,NA,TRBJ2-5,TGTGCCAGCAGCTTGAGGGCTAGCGGAAAAGAGACCCAGTACTTC,CASSLRASGKETQYF
NA,TRBV19,few,TRBJ1-5,TGTGCCAGTAGGACCAGCAATCAGCCCCAGCATTTT,CASRTSNQPQHF
NA,TRBV7-2,many,TRBJ1-3,TGTGCCAGCAGCTTAGTAGGGAGCTTTTCTGGAAACACCATATATTTT,CASSLVGSFSGNTIYF
NA,TRBV28,NA,TRBJ2-5,TGTGCCAGCAGTTTATCTCGTCGAGTTTGGACCGACTCGAAGACCCAGTACTTC,CASSLSRRVWTDSKTQYF
NA,TRBV12-3/TRBV12-4,NA,TRBJ1-1,TGTGCCAGCAGTGCAAGGTCTGGCACTGAAGCTTTCTTT,CASSARSGTEAFF
NA,TRBV20-1,NA,TRBJ1-5,TGCAGTGCCGTGACAGAGGGGAATCAGCCCCAGCATTTT,CSAVTEGNQPQHF
NA,TRBV7-2,NA,TRBJ2-3,TGTGCCAGCAGCTTTGGGTCTCGGGGAGATACGCAGTATTTT,CASSFGSRGDTQYF
TRBD2,TRBV7-6,NA,TRBJ2-7,TGTGCCAGCAGCCTCGGGACTAGCGGGACCCAATACGAGCAGTACTTC,CASSLGTSGTQYEQYF
NA,TRBV15,NA,TRBJ2-7,TGTGCCACCAGCACGGGCAGGGACTTATACGAGCAGTACTTC,CATSTGRDLYEQYF
NA,TRBV2,once,TRBJ2-5,TGTGCCAGCAGAGCGGACAGCGCCGTAGAGACCCAGTACTTC,CASRADSAVETQYF
TRBD2,TRBV19,NA,TRBJ2-7,TGTGCCAGTAGTATCGGCGGGGGGTTCGAGCAGTACTTC,CASSIGGGFEQYF
TRBD2,TRBV7-6,NA,TRBJ2-2,TGTGCCAGCAGCTTAACAGGACTAGCGGGCACCGGGGAGCTGTTTTTT,CASSLTGLAGTGELFF
TRBD1,TRBV6-5,NA,TRBJ2-7,TGTGCCAGCAGACCCCTACAGGGGCGCGAGCAGTACTTC,CASRPLQGREQYF
NA,TRBV19,few,TRBJ1-5,TGTGCCAGTAGTCCCGGAGGGACGGAAGAGAGGCCCCAGCATTTT,CASSPGGTEERPQHF
TRBD2,TRBV11-2,few,TRBJ2-5,TGTGCCAGCAGCTTAGTTCCAGGCGGGGGATCGGAGACCCAGTACTTC,CASSLVPGGGSETQYF
NA,TRBV28,NA,TRBJ2-7,TGTGCCAGCATCTCTGGCGGTGCCGCTCCCGAGCAGTACTTC,CASISGGAAPEQYF
TRBD1,TRBV5-6,NA,TRBJ2-7,TGTGCCAGCAGCTCCGGGACAGTTTATGGGGAGCAGTACTTC,CASSSGTVYGEQYF
NA,TRBV12-3/TRBV12-4,NA,TRBJ1-3,TGTGCCAGCAGTTTACACTCTGGAAACACCATATATTTT,CASSLHSGNTIYF
NA,TRBV12-3/TRBV12-4,NA,TRBJ1-4,TGTGCCAGCAGTTCGGGACCGGCTAATGAAAAACTGTTTTTT,CASSSGPANEKLFF
TRBD1,TRBV6-1,few,TRBJ1-2,TGTGCCAGCAGGACCCGACAGGGCGGTAACTATGGCTACACCTTC,CASRTRQGGNYGYTF
TRBD1,TRBV10-3,NA,TRBJ1-1,TGTGCCATCGGTAGGAGGGGGCCAAACACTGAAGCTTTCTTT,CAIGRRGPNTEAFF
NA,TRBV7-2,few,TRBJ2-5,TGTGCCAGCAGCTTAACAAGGGTAGAGACCCAGTACTTC,CASSLTRVETQYF
NA,TRBV20-1,once,TRBJ1-5,TGCAGTGCTAAGGGTGGTTTAGTCAGCAATCAGCCCCAGCATTTT,CSAKGGLVSNQPQHF
NA,TRBV28,few,TRBJ1-2,TGTGCCAGCAGTCAAAACATCCAGAGAACTAACTATGGCTACACCTTC,CASSQNIQRTNYGYTF
NA,TRBV2,NA,TRBJ1-1,TGTGCCAGCAGTGGGGAGGGGGGGAGCACTGAAGCTTTCTTT,CASSGEGGSTEAFF
NA,TRBV12-3/TRBV12-4,NA,TRBJ1-2,TGTGCCAGCAGTTTAGGTGGGGCAGCCAGCTATGGCTACACCTTC,CASSLGGAASYGYTF